This is a list of T cell receptor beta chains from one sample in a study of blood T cell repertoires in COVID-19. Data came from immunoSEQ multiplex PCR; TCRdb stores just in-frame clones and leaves some out. The repertoire has about 130,000 clones, around 73% of them found once; the top ten carry about a tenth. The specimen sequenced was peripheral blood. All receptors derive from a man aged 55 to 69 who had recovered from COVID-19. The CDR3 runs from the conserved cysteine through the conserved F or W. The D gene is left open where the match is weak. Clone size is given for some rows only: seen once, a few or many times, or a class if the clone is expanded.

clone_size,d_call,v_call,j_call,cdr3_nt,cdr3_aa
.,TRBD1,TRBV7-2,TRBJ1-5,TGTGCCAGCAGCTTGGGACAGGGGAATCAGCCCCAGCATTTT,CASSLGQGNQPQHF
.,TRBD1,TRBV7-2,TRBJ1-5,TGTGCCAGCAGCTTACGGACAGGCACGGAACTCAATCAGCCCCAGCATTTT,CASSLRTGTELNQPQHF
few,.,TRBV18,TRBJ1-1,TGTGCCAGCTCAAAAGGGGGAGAGACTGAAGCTTTCTTT,CASSKGGETEAFF
.,.,TRBV6-5,TRBJ1-2,TGTGCCAGCAGTCCTAACAGGGCGGCCCATGGCTACACCTTC,CASSPNRAAHGYTF
.,TRBD2,TRBV4-2,TRBJ2-1,TGTGCCAGCAGCCAAGAGCAACTAGCGGGCTACAATGAGCAGTTCTTC,CASSQEQLAGYNEQFF
few,TRBD2,TRBV5-1,TRBJ2-1,TGCGCCAGCAGCTTGGGTCAGCGGGGGGCACAGGACAATGAGCAGTTCTTC,CASSLGQRGAQDNEQFF
.,.,TRBV9,TRBJ2-1,TGTGCCAGCAGCGTAGGAAGAGGCTCCTACAATGAGCAGTTCTTC,CASSVGRGSYNEQFF
.,.,TRBV11-3,TRBJ1-1,TGTGCCAGCAGCGCGGACAGTTTTAACACTGAAGCTTTCTTT,CASSADSFNTEAFF
many,.,TRBV7-8,TRBJ2-3,TGTGCCAGCAGCCGCGAGACTAGCACAGATACGCAGTATTTT,CASSRETSTDTQYF
once,TRBD2,TRBV5-1,TRBJ2-2,TGCGCCAGCAGCTTGAATAGCGGGGTAAACACCGGGGAGCTGTTTTTT,CASSLNSGVNTGELFF
.,TRBD1,TRBV19,TRBJ2-6,TGTGCCTCTCGTCCGAGACAGGGGGCCACTGGGGCCAACGTCCTGACTTTC,CASRPRQGATGANVLTF
.,.,TRBV10-3,TRBJ2-7,TGTGCCATCAGTGATGTAGAAGACGGGAGCTACGAGCAGTACTTC,CAISDVEDGSYEQYF
.,TRBD2,TRBV7-9,TRBJ2-3,TGTGCCAGCAGCTCCTACCGACTAGCGGGATTTATAGATACGCAGTATTTT,CASSSYRLAGFIDTQYF
.,TRBD2,TRBV24-1,TRBJ2-3,TGTGCCACCAGTGACCCCCGGACTAGCGGAGGCACAGATACGCAGTATTTT,CATSDPRTSGGTDTQYF
once,.,TRBV6-2/TRBV6-3,TRBJ2-5,TGTGCCAGCAGTACACCGACTAGGGGGGGGGAGACCCAGTACTTC,CASSTPTRGGETQYF
.,TRBD1,TRBV19,TRBJ2-6,TGTGCCAGTAGGTATTCCGGGACAGGGGCTGGGGCCAACGTCCTGACTTTC,CASRYSGTGAGANVLTF
.,.,TRBV5-4,TRBJ2-1,TGTGCCAGCAGCCGCCGACTAGGAGGCGAGGTTGAGCAGTTCTTC,CASSRRLGGEVEQFF
.,.,TRBV11-2,TRBJ2-2,TGTGCCAGCAGCCTATTCAAATCGACCGGGGAGCTGTTTTTT,CASSLFKSTGELFF
.,.,TRBV15,TRBJ1-1,TGTGCCACCAGCAGACCCTGGGGCGGGGGCACTGAAGCTTTCTTT,CATSRPWGGGTEAFF
.,.,TRBV7-9,TRBJ2-3,TGTGCCAGCAGCCGGACTACAGATACGCAGTATTTT,CASSRTTDTQYF
once,TRBD1,TRBV4-3,TRBJ1-2,TGCGCCAGCAGCCAGACCGACAGGGGGAGTAATGGCTACACCTTC,CASSQTDRGSNGYTF
few,.,TRBV3-1/TRBV3-2,TRBJ1-4,TGTGCCACGGGGAAATCGGATGAAAAACTGTTTTTT,CATGKSDEKLFF
few,.,TRBV28,TRBJ2-3,TGTGCCAGCTTCCGGGGGATGGATACGCAGTATTTT,CASFRGMDTQYF
few,.,TRBV6-5,TRBJ2-7,TGTGCCAGCATATTGACAGTCAGAAGCGAGCAGTACTTC,CASILTVRSEQYF
.,.,TRBV5-4,TRBJ2-2,TGTGCCAGCAGCTTGGCGTTGGGAGGGGGAACCGGGGAGCTGTTTTTT,CASSLALGGGTGELFF
.,TRBD2,TRBV15,TRBJ2-5,TGTGCCACCAGCAGAGAGGCGGGGGGTCAAGAGACCCAGTACTTC,CATSREAGGQETQYF
few,.,TRBV19,TRBJ1-5,TGTGCCAGTAGTATTGTCGGAGGGACTTATCAGCCCCAGCATTTT,CASSIVGGTYQPQHF
.,.,TRBV29-1,TRBJ1-1,TGCAGCGCTTCAGGGGTGGGGAACACTGAAGCTTTCTTT,CSASGVGNTEAFF
.,.,TRBV24-1,TRBJ1-5,TGTGCCACCAGTGATCCTCGGGTAGGCAATCAGCCCCAGCATTTT,CATSDPRVGNQPQHF
.,TRBD1,TRBV4-3,TRBJ1-4,TGCGCCAGCAGCCAAAACCCGGGACAGGCTAATGAAAAACTGTTTTTT,CASSQNPGQANEKLFF
.,.,TRBV13,TRBJ1-2,TGTGCCAGCAGCTTATTTAGATCTTTAGAGACAGGCTTGGATGGCTACACCTTC,CASSLFRSLETGLDGYTF
few,.,TRBV18,TRBJ2-5,TGTGCCAGCTCACCACGCCTCAGTGGGGCCCCCTACACCCAAGAGACCCAGTACTTC,CASSPRLSGAPYTQETQYF
.,.,TRBV7-2,TRBJ2-6,TGTGCCAGCAGCCCCCTTGCGGGGGCCTTCGGTGGGGCCAACGTCCTGACTTTC,CASSPLAGAFGGANVLTF
.,TRBD2,TRBV11-3,TRBJ2-1,TGTGCCAGCAGCTTCGGCGGGGGGGAAACTTACAATGAGCAGTTCTTC,CASSFGGGETYNEQFF
.,TRBD1,TRBV4-1,TRBJ1-6,TGCGCCAGCAGCCAACCGACAGGGGCGGTTTCACCCCTCCACTTT,CASSQPTGAVSPLHF
.,TRBD1,TRBV7-8,TRBJ1-1,TGTGCCAGCAGCATCGGGACAGCGAACACTGAAGCTTTCTTT,CASSIGTANTEAFF
.,.,TRBV24-1,TRBJ1-5,TGTGCCACCAGTGCCAGGGACAAGGGCGATCAGCCCCAGCATTTT,CATSARDKGDQPQHF
few,TRBD2,TRBV7-2,TRBJ2-5,TGTGCCAGCAGCTTGTCGGGGGTAGCGGGAGGCAACCAAGAGACCCAGTACTTC,CASSLSGVAGGNQETQYF
.,.,TRBV9,TRBJ2-2,TGTGCCAGCAGCATAGGCAGGGCGGACACCGGGGAGCTGTTTTTT,CASSIGRADTGELFF
.,TRBD1,TRBV10-3,TRBJ1-3,TGTGCCACGCTCCGGACAGGGGGGATTGGAAACACCATATATTTT,CATLRTGGIGNTIYF
many,TRBD1,TRBV19,TRBJ2-1,TGTGCCAGTAGTATGGGACAGCCTAGCTCCTACAATGAGCAGTTCTTC,CASSMGQPSSYNEQFF
.,TRBD2,TRBV7-2,TRBJ2-7,TGTGCCAGCAGCCCCCCGGGGGGGCCCTACGAGCAGTACTTC,CASSPPGGPYEQYF
.,TRBD2,TRBV24-1,TRBJ2-3,TGTGCCACCACTACTAGCGGGAGCACAGATACGCAGTATTTT,CATTTSGSTDTQYF
.,.,TRBV7-2,TRBJ2-2,TGTGCCAGCAGCCCCGGTAACACCGGGGAGCTGTTTTTT,CASSPGNTGELFF
.,.,TRBV19,TRBJ1-4,TGTGCCAGTATCTCTGACGGAGGAAATGAAAAACTGTTTTTT,CASISDGGNEKLFF